A single T cell receptor beta chain is shown here with its context. Its antigen is undetermined. These data originate in a study of post-analysis software for immune sequencing data. Study-wide context: Relapsing-remitting, secondary progressive and progressive-relapsing multiple sclerosis were all included among the disease courses.

Tagging with unique molecular identifiers was a feature of the TCR beta cDNA libraries. The yield from roughly 1 to 10 million T cells was roughly 500,000 cDNA molecules in total. TCRdb recomputed calls from the PCR reads with MiXCR, one row per CDR3 protein. The sample lists a few hundred thousand distinct CDR3 sequences; roughly 45% were seen once. Regarding the study as a whole: Controls significantly exceeded multiple sclerosis patients in normalized Chao1 diversity. Patients carried five TRBV segments more frequently than controls did, and TRBV5-6, TRBV5-1 and TRBV20-1 were among them.

Germline V CDR1 and CDR2: LNHDA, SQIVND (reference sequence). With 3 bases removed from V and 7 bases from J, the gap between germline ends came to 18 bases. CDR3 length equals 15 residues. The rearrangement joins TRBV19 to TRBJ1-2, with D possibly being TRBD1 (6 bases). Sequenced input: blood. This clonotype was sampled from a girl under 18 with multiple sclerosis. Written as DNA, the CDR3 is TGTGCCAGTAGTATCCGGGACACCGGACAAGGTGGCTACACCTTC. Translated, it gives CASSIRDTGQGGYTF.